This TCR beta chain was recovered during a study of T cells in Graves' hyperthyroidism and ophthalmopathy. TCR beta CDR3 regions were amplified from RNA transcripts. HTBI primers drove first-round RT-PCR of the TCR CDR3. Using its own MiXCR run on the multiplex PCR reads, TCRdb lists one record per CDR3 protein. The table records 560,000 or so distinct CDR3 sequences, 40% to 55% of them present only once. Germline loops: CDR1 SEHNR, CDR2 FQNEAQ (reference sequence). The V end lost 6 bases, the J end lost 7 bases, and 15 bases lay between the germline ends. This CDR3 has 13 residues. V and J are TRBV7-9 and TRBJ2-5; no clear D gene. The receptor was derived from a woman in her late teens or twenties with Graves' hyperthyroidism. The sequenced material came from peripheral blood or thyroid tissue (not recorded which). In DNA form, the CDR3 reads TGTGCCAGCAGTGGCTGGGGAATGGGGACCCAGTACTTC. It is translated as CASSGWGMGTQYF.